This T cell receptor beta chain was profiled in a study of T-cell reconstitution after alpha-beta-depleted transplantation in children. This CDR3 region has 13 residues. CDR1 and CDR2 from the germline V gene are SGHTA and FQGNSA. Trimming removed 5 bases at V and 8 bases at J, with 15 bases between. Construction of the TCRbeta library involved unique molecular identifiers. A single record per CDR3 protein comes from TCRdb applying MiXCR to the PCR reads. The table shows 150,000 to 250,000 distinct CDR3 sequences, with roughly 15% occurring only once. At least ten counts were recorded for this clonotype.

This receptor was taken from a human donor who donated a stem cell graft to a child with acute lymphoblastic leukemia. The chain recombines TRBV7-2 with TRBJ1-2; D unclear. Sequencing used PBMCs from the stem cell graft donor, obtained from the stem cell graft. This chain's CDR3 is CASSHASGGGYTF. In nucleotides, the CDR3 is TGTGCCAGCAGCCACGCTAGCGGAGGGGGCTACACCTTC.